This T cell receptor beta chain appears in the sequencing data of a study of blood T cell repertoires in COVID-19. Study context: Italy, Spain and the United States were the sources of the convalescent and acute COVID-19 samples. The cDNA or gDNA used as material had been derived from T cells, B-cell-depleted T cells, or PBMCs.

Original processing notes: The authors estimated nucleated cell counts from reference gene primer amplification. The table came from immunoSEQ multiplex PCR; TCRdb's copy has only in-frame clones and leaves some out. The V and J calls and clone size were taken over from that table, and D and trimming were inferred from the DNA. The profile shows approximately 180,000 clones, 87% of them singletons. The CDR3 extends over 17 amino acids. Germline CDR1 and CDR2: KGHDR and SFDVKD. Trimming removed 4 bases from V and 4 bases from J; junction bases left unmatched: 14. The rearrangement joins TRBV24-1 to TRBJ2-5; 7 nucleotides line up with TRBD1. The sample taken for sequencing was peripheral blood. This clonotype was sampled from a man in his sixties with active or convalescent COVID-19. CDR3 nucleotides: TGTGCCACCAGTGACCTAGGGACAGACAGGACTCCAGAGACCCAGTACTTC. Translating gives CATSDLGTDRTPETQYF.